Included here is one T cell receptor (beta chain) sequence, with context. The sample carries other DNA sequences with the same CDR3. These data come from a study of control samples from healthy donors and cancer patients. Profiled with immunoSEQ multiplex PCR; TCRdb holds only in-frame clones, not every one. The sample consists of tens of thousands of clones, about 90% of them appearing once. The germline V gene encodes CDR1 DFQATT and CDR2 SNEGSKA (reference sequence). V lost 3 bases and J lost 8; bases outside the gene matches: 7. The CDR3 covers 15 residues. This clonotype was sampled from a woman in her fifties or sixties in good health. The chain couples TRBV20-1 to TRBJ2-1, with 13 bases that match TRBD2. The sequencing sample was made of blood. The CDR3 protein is CSASGTSGRADEQFF. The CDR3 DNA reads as TGCAGTGCTAGTGGCACTAGCGGGAGGGCCGATGAGCAGTTCTTC.